What follows describes a single T cell receptor (beta chain). Exposed participants encountered a COVID-19 case during the 2 weeks preceding study entry. The data stem from a study of blood T cell repertoires in COVID-19. Study details: T cells, B-cell-depleted T cells, or PBMCs supplied cDNA or gDNA.

Source study methods: Quantification of nucleated cells was approximated via reference gene primer amplification. Sequenced by immunoSEQ multiplex PCR; TCRdb stores in-frame clones only, minus some. V and J calls and clone size are given by that table; D and trimming were obtained from the DNA. The data contain over 350,000 clones, 91% of them singletons. The sequenced sample was PBMCs or T cells enriched from blood (not recorded which). This TCR derives from a woman aged 35 to 49 who had been exposed to COVID-19.

The CDR3 nucleotides are TGTGCCAGCAAGGTCGGGGGGCAGAATGAGCAGTACTTC. It encodes CASKVGGQNEQYF. The chain uses TRBV27 and TRBJ2-7; D is perhaps TRBD2 (7 bases). Germline V lookup: CDR1 MNHEY, CDR2 SMNVEV (reference sequence). The CDR3 spans 13 residues. V was clipped by 7 bases and J by 7 bases, with 17 bases between them.